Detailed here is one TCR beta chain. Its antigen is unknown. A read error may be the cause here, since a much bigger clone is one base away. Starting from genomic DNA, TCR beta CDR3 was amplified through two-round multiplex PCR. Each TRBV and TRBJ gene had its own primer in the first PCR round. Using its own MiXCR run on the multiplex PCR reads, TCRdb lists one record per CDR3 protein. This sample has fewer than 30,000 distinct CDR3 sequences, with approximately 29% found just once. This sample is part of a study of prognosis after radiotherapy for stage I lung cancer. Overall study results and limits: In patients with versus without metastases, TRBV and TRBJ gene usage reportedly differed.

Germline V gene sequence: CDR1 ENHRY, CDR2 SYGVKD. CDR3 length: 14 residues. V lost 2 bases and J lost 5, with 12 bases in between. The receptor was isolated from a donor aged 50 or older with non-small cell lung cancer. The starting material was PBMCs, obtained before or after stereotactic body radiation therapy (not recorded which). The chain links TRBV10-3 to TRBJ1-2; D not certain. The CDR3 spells CAISEDGVGYGYTF. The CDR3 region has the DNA TGTGCCATCAGTGAGGATGGGGTCGGGTATGGCTACACCTTC.